A selection of T cell receptor beta chains follows, all from one sample in a study of CD8+CD57+ T cells in acquired aplastic anemia. MiXCR, run by TCRdb on the reads, gives a single entry per CDR3 protein. This sample carries hundreds of thousands of distinct CDR3 sequences, approximately 60% of them seen once, and the ten largest clones take under 1.5%. The sequencing sample was made of sorted CD4+, CD8+, or CD8+CD57+ T cells (not recorded which) from PBMCs. These receptors were taken from a human donor with aplastic anemia. Each CDR3 is given with its conserved first and last residue. A D gene is named only where the DNA matches it firmly. Clone size, where shown, is once, few, many, or a class for clones that have expanded.

clone_size	d_call	v_call	j_call	cdr3_nt	cdr3_aa
-	-	TRBV7-2	TRBJ1-2	TGTGCCAGCAGCGAGTCGGCCGGGCTCTATGGCTACACCTTC	CASSESAGLYGYTF
-	TRBD1	TRBV15	TRBJ2-7	TGTGCCACCAGCACACGGACAGGGCGCTACGAGCAGTACTTC	CATSTRTGRYEQYF
few	-	TRBV29-1	TRBJ2-1	TGCAGCGTTGAAGAGCATAACTACAATGAGCAGTTCTTC	CSVEEHNYNEQFF
-	-	TRBV10-3	TRBJ2-7	TGTGCCATCAGTGAGCGGGGGACCTCCTACGAGCAGTACTTC	CAISERGTSYEQYF
-	TRBD1	TRBV10-2	TRBJ1-2	TGCGCCAGCAGTGCTAGAGGGACAGGGTATGGCTACACCTTC	CASSARGTGYGYTF
-	-	TRBV24-1	TRBJ2-2	TGTGCCACCAGTGATCCGGCCCGGTCCGAGGAGCTGTTTTTT	CATSDPARSEELFF
many	-	TRBV24-1	TRBJ2-5	TGTGCCACCAGTGAATCCGGCCCTGGGGAGACCCAGTACTTC	CATSESGPGETQYF
-	TRBD2	TRBV5-1	TRBJ2-1	TGCGCCAGCAGCTTGTCGACTAGCGGGAGTATCGATGAGCAGTTCTTC	CASSLSTSGSIDEQFF
-	-	TRBV12-3/TRBV12-4	TRBJ1-2	TGTGCCAGCAGTTTTCCGAGGGCCGGGACTTACGGCTACACCTTC	CASSFPRAGTYGYTF
many	-	TRBV12-3/TRBV12-4	TRBJ2-3	TGTGCCAGCAGTTTAGGCGTTGGACATACCACAGATACGCAGTATTTT	CASSLGVGHTTDTQYF
many	TRBD1	TRBV11-2	TRBJ1-1	TGTGCCAGCAGCTTAACAGGGGCCTTGAACACTGAAGCTTTCTTT	CASSLTGALNTEAFF
-	-	TRBV24-1	TRBJ2-1	TGTGCCACCGGGTCCGGACAGGGAGGGGAGCAGTTCTTC	CATGSGQGGEQFF
-	TRBD2	TRBV7-2	TRBJ2-5	TGTGCCAGCAGCTTAATGGGACTACCCGTCCAAGAGACCCAGTACTTC	CASSLMGLPVQETQYF
once	-	TRBV11-3	TRBJ2-1	TGTGCCAGCAGCTTAGGATCGCATAATGAGCAGTTCTTC	CASSLGSHNEQFF
-	TRBD2	TRBV15	TRBJ2-5	TGTGCCACCAGCCTGCGACTAGCGGGGGGCGGTGAGACCCAGTACTTC	CATSLRLAGGGETQYF
-	-	TRBV7-3	TRBJ1-3	TGTGCCAGCAGCTTAGCCCCGTTCTCTGGAAACACCATATATTTT	CASSLAPFSGNTIYF
many	-	TRBV20-1	TRBJ2-7	TGCAGTGCTAGATCAGGTACTAGCAGTAACGAGCAGTACTTC	CSARSGTSSNEQYF
-	-	TRBV2	TRBJ2-5	TGTGCCAGCGGGCGGGAGACCCAGTACTTC	CASGRETQYF
-	-	TRBV2	TRBJ1-5	TGTGCCAGCACAGGGGCCTCCAATCAGCCCCAGCATTTT	CASTGASNQPQHF
-	TRBD1	TRBV5-1	TRBJ2-3	TGCGCCAGCAGCTTGGGGGACAGGGTATTTAGCAATACGCAGTATTTT	CASSLGDRVFSNTQYF
many	-	TRBV9	TRBJ2-2	TGTGCCAGCAGCGTTGGGCCCCCGAACACCGGGGAGCTGTTTTTT	CASSVGPPNTGELFF
-	-	TRBV9	TRBJ1-5	TGTGCCAGCAGCGTAGATGGAGGGGCGGGCAATCAGCCCCAGCATTTT	CASSVDGGAGNQPQHF